This T cell receptor beta chain derives from a study of blood T cell repertoires in COVID-19. The overall study: The United States, Italy and Spain supplied acute and convalescent COVID-19 samples. Sources were T cells, B-cell-depleted T cells, or PBMCs; the material itself was cDNA or gDNA.

The germline gives CDR1 LGHDT, CDR2 YNNKEL (reference sequence). V lost 2 bases, J lost 7 bases, and 23 bases lay in between. CDR3 length equals 17 residues. Authors' analysis steps: Estimated nucleated cell counts came from reference gene primer amplification. The assay was immunoSEQ multiplex PCR, and TCRdb's table has in-frame clones only and misses some. The V and J calls and the clone size are those of that table, but D and trimming were determined from the DNA. This table holds 140,000 to 150,000 clones, roughly 90% found once. The TCR comes from a human donor in a cohort sampled during active COVID-19. This rearrangement joins TRBV3-1 (or the pseudogene TRBV3-2) to TRBJ1-2; D is possibly TRBD1 (6 bases). Sequencing input: peripheral blood. The CDR3 region is CASSQHGAGQLFSGYTF. The CDR3 coding sequence is TGTGCCAGCAGCCAACACGGTGCCGGACAGCTTTTTTCTGGCTACACCTTC.